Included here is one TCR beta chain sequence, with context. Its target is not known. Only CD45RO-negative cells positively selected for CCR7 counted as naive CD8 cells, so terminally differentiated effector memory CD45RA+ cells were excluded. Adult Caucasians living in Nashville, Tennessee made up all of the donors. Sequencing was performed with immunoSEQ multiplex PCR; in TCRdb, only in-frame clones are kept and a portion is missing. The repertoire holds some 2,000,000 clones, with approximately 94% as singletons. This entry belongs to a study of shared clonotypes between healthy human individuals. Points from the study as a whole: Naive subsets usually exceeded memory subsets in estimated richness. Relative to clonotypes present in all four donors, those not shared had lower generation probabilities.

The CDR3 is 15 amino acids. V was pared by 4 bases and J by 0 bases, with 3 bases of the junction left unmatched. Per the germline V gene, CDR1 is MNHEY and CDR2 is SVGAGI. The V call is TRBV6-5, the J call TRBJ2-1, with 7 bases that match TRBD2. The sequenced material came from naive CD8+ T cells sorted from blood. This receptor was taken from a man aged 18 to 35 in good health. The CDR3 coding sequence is TGTGCCAGCAGTTCAGGACTAGTCTCCTACAATGAGCAGTTCTTC. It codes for CASSSGLVSYNEQFF.